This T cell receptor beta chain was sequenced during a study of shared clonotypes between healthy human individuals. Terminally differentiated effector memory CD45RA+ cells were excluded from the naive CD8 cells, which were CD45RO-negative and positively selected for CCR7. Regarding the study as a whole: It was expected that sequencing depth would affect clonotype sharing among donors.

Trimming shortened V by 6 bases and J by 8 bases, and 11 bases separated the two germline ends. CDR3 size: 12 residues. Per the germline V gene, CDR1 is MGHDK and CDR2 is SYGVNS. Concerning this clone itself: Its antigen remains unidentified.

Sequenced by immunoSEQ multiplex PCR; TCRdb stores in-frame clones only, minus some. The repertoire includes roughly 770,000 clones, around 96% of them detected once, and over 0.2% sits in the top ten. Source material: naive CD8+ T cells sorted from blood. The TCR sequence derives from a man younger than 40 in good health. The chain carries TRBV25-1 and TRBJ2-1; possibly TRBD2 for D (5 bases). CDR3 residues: CASSLTGDEQFF. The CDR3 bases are TGTGCCAGCAGCCTCACCGGGGATGAGCAGTTCTTC.